A single sample gave rise to the 31 T cell receptor beta chains below, sequenced in a study of a mutant IDH1 vaccine in newly diagnosed glioma. These receptors' antigens are unknown. Assay used: immunoSEQ multiplex PCR; TCRdb lists only in-frame clones, some missing. The sample lists about 40,000 clones, about 80% seen once, with about 14% in the top ten. Time point reported: week 11, during vaccination. The vaccine gave 300 ug of a 20-mer mutant IDH1 peptide subcutaneously per dose. The sample here was peripheral blood mononuclear cells (PBMCs), taken from a glioma patient whose treatment included an IDH1 peptide vaccine. Receptors were obtained from a woman aged 25-40 years with glioma. Some clones in this sample may be carry-over from other donors' samples.

CDR3 region: CASSFRSANYGYTF. The DNA for the CDR3 is TGTGCCAGCAGCTTCAGGTCTGCTAACTATGGCTACACCTTC. The chain links TRBV7-2 to TRBJ1-2; no firm D call. Germline CDR1 reads SGHTA; CDR2 reads FQGNSA. The V gene lost 3 bases and the J gene lost 0 bases, with 8 bases spanning the gap. This CDR3 has 14 amino acids.

This sequence joins TRBV5-1 and TRBJ1-2; 9 nucleotides line up with TRBD1. From germline, CDR1 is SGHRS and CDR2 YFSETQ. Trimming at V came to 3 bases and at J to 7 bases, leaving 4 bases not matched to a gene. The CDR3 loop spans 13 amino acids. CDR3 protein: CASSYGTGTGYTF. The CDR3 DNA reads TGCGCCAGCAGCTACGGGACAGGGACTGGCTACACCTTC.

The V call is TRBV5-6, the J call TRBJ2-2; D is possibly TRBD1 or TRBD2 (5 bases each). The germline V gene encodes CDR1 SGHDT and CDR2 YYEEEE. The CDR3 is 13 residues long. Deletions cut 4 bases from V and 5 bases from J, with 9 bases between. CDR3 sequence reads: CASSPGATGELFF. In DNA, the CDR3 is TGTGCCAGCAGCCCCGGGGCTACCGGGGAGCTGTTTTTT.

The V and J genes are TRBV4-1 and TRBJ1-4; no clear D. Trimming pared 4 bases from V and 8 bases from J, leaving 11 bases between. This CDR3 region has 13 residues. Germline V gene lookup returns CDR1 MGHRA and CDR2 YSYEKL. The CDR3 is CASSRSPKEKLFF. CDR3 nucleotides: TGCGCCAGCAGCCGTTCTCCGAAAGAAAAACTGTTTTTT.

J is TRBJ2-5 and V is TRBV9; TRBD2 agrees at 7 bases. V was clipped by 4 bases and J by 2 bases; unmatched bases: 11. CDR1 SGDLS and CDR2 YYNGEE come from the germline V gene. The length of the CDR3 is 16 residues. CDR3: CASSPSPLAAQETQYF. The CDR3 DNA sequence: TGTGCCAGCAGCCCGAGCCCTCTAGCGGCGCAAGAGACCCAGTACTTC.

This sequence joins TRBV6-6 and TRBJ2-3; D possibly corresponds to TRBD2 (6 bases). CDR1 and CDR2 (germline): MNHNY, SVGAGI (reference sequence). Trimming shortened V by 0 bases and J by 8 bases, and 18 bases separated the two germline ends. The CDR3 runs to 16 residues. This chain's CDR3 is CASSYSRGTGEITQYF. CDR3 coding DNA: TGTGCCAGCAGTTACTCGAGAGGGACGGGGGAAATTACGCAGTATTTT.

This clone was detected once. The chain carries TRBV6-1 and TRBJ2-1, with D tentatively TRBD2 (6 bases). The CDR3 loop spans 13 amino acids. The V gene lost 8 bases and the J gene lost 7 bases, with 15 bases spanning the gap. CDR1 is MNHNS and CDR2 is SASEGT in the germline V gene. The CDR3 region is CASVGLARNEQFF. The CDR3 nucleotides are TGTGCCAGCGTGGGGCTAGCGAGGAATGAGCAGTTCTTC.

This clone was seen a few times. V is TRBV2 and J is TRBJ1-5; TRBD1 agrees at 7 bases. Germline lookup yields CDR1 SNHLY and CDR2 FYNNEI. J was trimmed by 2 bases and V by 6 bases; bases with no gene match: 16. This CDR3 comprises 18 residues. The CDR3 sequence is CASRDRDLFSRGNQPQHF. Here the CDR3 DNA reads TGTGCCAGCAGAGACAGGGACCTGTTTAGTAGAGGCAATCAGCCCCAGCATTTT.

This clone was seen only once. V gene TRBV11-3 combines with J gene TRBJ2-5; no reliable D call. V was shortened by 2 bases and J by 1 base, with 5 bases between the two germline ends. Germline values: CDR1 SGHNT, CDR2 YENEEA. The length of the CDR3 is 13 residues. The CDR3 is CASSLNIQETQYF. The CDR3, as DNA: TGTGCCAGCAGCTTAAATATCCAAGAGACCCAGTACTTC.

This clone is a singleton in its sample. The chain combines TRBV14 with TRBJ1-1, with unresolved D. The CDR3 covers 15 residues. Trimming cost V 3 bases and J 10 bases, with 21 bases left between them. The germline V gene has CDR1 SGHDN and CDR2 FVKESK. CDR3 loop: CASSHQSLIPSGAFF. CDR3 sequence (DNA): TGTGCCAGCAGCCATCAATCGCTAATCCCCAGTGGAGCTTTCTTT. Full variable domain (missing parts from reference TRBV14 and TRBJ1-1): EAGVTQFPSHSVIEKGQTVTLRCDPISGHDNLYWYRRVMGKEIKFLLHFVKESKQDESGMPNNRFLAERTGGTYSTLKVQPAELEDSGVYFCASSHQSLIPSGAFFGQGTRLTVV.

The V and J genes are TRBV9 and TRBJ1-2, with 9 bases aligning to TRBD1. The CDR3 spans 17 residues. J gave up 0 bases and V 4 bases, and 10 bases lay outside the gene matches. Germline loops: CDR1 SGDLS, CDR2 YYNGEE. The CDR3 DNA reads as TGTGCCAGCAGCCGCCGCGCCGACAGGGGGGCTAACTATGGCTACACCTTC. Translation gives CASSRRADRGANYGYTF.

CDR3 in DNA: TGCAGCGTTCGGGTCTCCTACGAGCAGTACTTC. Translation gives CSVRVSYEQYF. The chain has TRBV29-1 and TRBJ2-7; D remains ambiguous. Trimming pared 5 bases from V and 0 bases from J, leaving 5 bases between. The CDR3 sequence is 11 residues long. The germline gives CDR1 SQVTM, CDR2 ANQGSEA.

The genes are TRBV27 and TRBJ1-1; weak D call: TRBD1 (5 bases). In germline, CDR1 is MNHEY, CDR2 SMNVEV (reference sequence). Trimming removed 5 bases from V and 0 bases from J, with 19 bases in between. The CDR3 is 17 residues long. CDR3 DNA sequence: TGTGCCAGCAGTCCCCACAGGAATAACCCGATGAACACTGAAGCTTTCTTT. Residues: CASSPHRNNPMNTEAFF.

The genes are TRBV30 and TRBJ2-3; 9 bases align to TRBD1. Germline CDR1 is GTSNPN and CDR2 is SVGIG (reference sequence). J gave up 6 bases and V 8 bases, and 9 bases lay outside the gene matches. The CDR3 consists of 13 residues. The CDR3 sequence is CAGRDRAQDTQYF. CDR3 nucleotide sequence: TGTGCCGGCCGGGACAGGGCCCAGGATACGCAGTATTTT.

V gene TRBV10-2 combines with J gene TRBJ1-2; 10 positions match TRBD1. V lost 1 base and J lost 6; bases outside the gene matches: 2. This CDR3 is built from 14 residues. The germline gives CDR1 WSHSY, CDR2 SAAADI. CDR3 sequence (DNA): TGCGCCAGCAGTGAGTTGACAGGGGGCAATGGCTACACCTTC. This codes for CASSELTGGNGYTF.

This clone turned up a few times. V is TRBV19 and J is TRBJ1-1; D unresolved. The V and J ends lost 5 bases and 0 bases respectively, with 22 bases between them. CDR3 length equals 18 residues. Germline V gene data show CDR1 as LNHDA and CDR2 as SQIVND (reference sequence). CDR3 in DNA: TGTGCCAGTAGTCCTTCGGCAGAAAGGAGCGCTATGAACACTGAAGCTTTCTTT. This codes for CASSPSAERSAMNTEAFF.

This clone appeared a single time. The chain combines TRBV19 with TRBJ2-1; TRBD2 matches 13 bases. Trimming took 7 bases from V and 6 from J; bases not matched to a gene: 6. Germline values: CDR1 LNHDA, CDR2 SQIVND (reference sequence). The CDR3 length is 15 residues. CDR3 nucleotides: TGTGCCAGTACCCCCCGGACTAGCGGGAGCAATGAGCAGTTCTTC. Encoded protein: CASTPRTSGSNEQFF.

CDR3 DNA: TGTGCCAGCAGTGACCGGACAGGGGCCAACGTCCTGACTTTC. Its protein product is CASSDRTGANVLTF. The chain recombines TRBV2 with TRBJ2-6; maybe TRBD1 (5 bases). CDR1 is SNHLY, CDR2 FYNNEI, per germline. This CDR3 is built from 14 residues. Trimming stripped 3 bases from V and 4 bases from J, with 7 bases between.

The chain uses TRBV6-1 and TRBJ2-1, with 7 bases matching TRBD2. Germline V gives CDR1 MNHNS, CDR2 SASEGT. Trimming at V came to 7 bases and at J to 9 bases, leaving 3 bases not matched to a gene. This CDR3 is built from 11 residues. In DNA, the CDR3 is TGTGCCAGCACTCCGGGGGGTGAGCAGTTCTTC. Translation gives CASTPGGEQFF.

The chain couples TRBV5-4 to TRBJ2-5; D gene uncertain. This CDR3 comprises 14 residues. The V end was cut by 2 bases, the J end by 2 bases, with 10 bases between. The germline V gene has CDR1 SGHNT and CDR2 YYREEE (reference sequence). For the CDR3, the DNA is TGTGCCAGCAGCTTTGGTAGAGTACAAGAGACCCAGTACTTC. Translated, it gives CASSFGRVQETQYF.

This clone was counted only a few times. The junction departs from the called germline gene at one end, perhaps through a read error. V gene TRBV7-7 combines with J gene TRBJ2-1, with 9 bases aligning to TRBD2. From germline, CDR1 is SSHAT and CDR2 FNYEAQ (reference sequence). This CDR3 region has 16 residues. CDR3 in DNA: TGTGCTAGCAGCTTGGATAGCGGGAGTGCCTACAATGAGCAGTTCTTC. Encoded protein: CASSLDSGSAYNEQFF.

The J gene is TRBJ2-1, the V gene TRBV14, with D tentatively TRBD1 (6 bases). V was trimmed by 3 bases and J by 5 bases, leaving 17 bases between them. CDR3 size: 16 residues. Germline values: CDR1 SGHDN, CDR2 FVKESK. This CDR3 is CASSQGTGTLHNEQFF. CDR3 coding DNA: TGTGCCAGCAGCCAGGGGACCGGGACACTTCACAATGAGCAGTTCTTC.

The table lists this clone with a count of one. The V and J genes are TRBV15 and TRBJ1-4; D perhaps matches TRBD1 (5 bases). From germline, CDR1 is LNHNV and CDR2 YYDKDF (reference sequence). The CDR3 is 16 amino acids. The V and J ends lost 1 base and 4 bases respectively, with 13 bases between them. CDR3 coding DNA: TGTGCCACCAGCAGAGCTCTTGTTGGGGGTAATGAAAAACTGTTTTTT. Translation: CATSRALVGGNEKLFF.

V gene TRBV27 combines with J gene TRBJ1-2; D is perhaps TRBD1 (5 bases). Germline CDR1 MNHEY, CDR2 SMNVEV (reference sequence). V lost 4 bases and J lost 3, with 9 bases in between. The CDR3 consists of 13 residues. In nucleotides, the CDR3 is TGTGCCAGCAGTTCCAGGGTTGACTATGGCTACACCTTC. It specifies CASSSRVDYGYTF.

The J gene is TRBJ1-5, the V gene TRBV2; TRBD1 is a possible D gene (5 bases). This CDR3 contains 14 residues. CDR1 and CDR2 from the germline V gene are SNHLY and FYNNEI. V shed 6 bases and J shed 7 bases, with 16 bases lying between them. Here the CDR3 DNA reads TGTGCCAGCAGGGAACAGGCGCGTGGCCAGCCCCAGCATTTT. Translation gives CASREQARGQPQHF.

The chain combines TRBV4-1 with TRBJ1-5; D gene ambiguous. The CDR3 length is 14 residues. Trimming removed 1 base from V and 6 bases from J, with 10 bases in between. From germline, CDR1 is MGHRA and CDR2 YSYEKL. In DNA, the CDR3 is TGCGCCAGCAGCCAAGCCGAGATGGGTCAGCCCCAGCATTTT. Translated: CASSQAEMGQPQHF.

The rearrangement uses TRBV11-2 and TRBJ2-1, with D possibly TRBD2 on 6 matching bases. V was trimmed by 5 bases and J by 9 bases, leaving 14 bases between them. The CDR3 runs 13 residues. The V gene's germline CDR1 is SGHAT and CDR2 FQNNGV. CDR3 loop: CASSKFSGIEQFF. CDR3 nucleotide sequence: TGTGCCAGCAGCAAATTTAGCGGCATTGAGCAGTTCTTC. The whole variable domain, remainder taken from reference TRBV11-2 and TRBJ2-1, is EAGVAQSPRYKIIEKRQSVAFWCNPISGHATLYWYQQILGQGPKLLIQFQNNGVVDDSQLPKDRFSAERLKGVDSTLKIQPAKLEDSAVYLCASSKFSGIEQFFGPGTRLTVL.

This chain connects TRBV7-9 to TRBJ1-1; D not certain. The CDR3 consists of 13 residues. Germline V CDR1 and CDR2: SEHNR, FQNEAQ (reference sequence). The ends were cut back, 1 base at V and 1 base at J, with 4 bases in the middle. CDR3 loop: CASSLEGNTEAFF. The CDR3 nucleotides are TGTGCCAGCAGCTTAGAGGGGAACACTGAAGCTTTCTTT.

The genes are TRBV5-5 and TRBJ2-3; the D gene could be TRBD1 or TRBD2 (5 bases each). Germline V gives CDR1 SGHKS, CDR2 YYEKEE (reference sequence). The CDR3 sequence is 13 residues long. Deletions cut 4 bases from V and 10 bases from J, with 16 bases between. The CDR3 DNA is TGTGCCAGCAGCGTACGAGGGGCAGGTCCGCAGTATTTT. Amino acid sequence: CASSVRGAGPQYF. The whole variable domain, filled in from reference TRBV5-5 and TRBJ2-3, reads DAGVTQSPTHLIKTRGQQVTLRCSPISGHKSVSWYQQVLGQGPQFIFQYYEKEERGRGNFPDRFSARQFPNYSSELNVNALLLGDSALYLCASSVRGAGPQYFGPGTRLTVL.

The chain combines TRBV7-6 with TRBJ2-3; no definite D call. The CDR3 has 12 residues. V was clipped by 5 bases and J by 0 bases, with 3 bases between them. CDR1 and CDR2 (germline): SGHVS, FNYEAQ. The CDR3 reads CASSLSTDTQYF. DNA of the CDR3: TGTGCCAGCAGCCTTAGCACAGATACGCAGTATTTT.

The V gene is TRBV1, the J gene TRBJ2-5; TRBD2, the table's D call, was not compared with the DNA. TRBV1 is described as a pseudogene. The CDR3 extends over 14 amino acids. In nucleotides, the CDR3 is TGCACCAGCAGCCAGGGCGGGAGGGCAGGGACCCAGTACTTC. Translated, it gives CTSSQGGRAGTQYF.